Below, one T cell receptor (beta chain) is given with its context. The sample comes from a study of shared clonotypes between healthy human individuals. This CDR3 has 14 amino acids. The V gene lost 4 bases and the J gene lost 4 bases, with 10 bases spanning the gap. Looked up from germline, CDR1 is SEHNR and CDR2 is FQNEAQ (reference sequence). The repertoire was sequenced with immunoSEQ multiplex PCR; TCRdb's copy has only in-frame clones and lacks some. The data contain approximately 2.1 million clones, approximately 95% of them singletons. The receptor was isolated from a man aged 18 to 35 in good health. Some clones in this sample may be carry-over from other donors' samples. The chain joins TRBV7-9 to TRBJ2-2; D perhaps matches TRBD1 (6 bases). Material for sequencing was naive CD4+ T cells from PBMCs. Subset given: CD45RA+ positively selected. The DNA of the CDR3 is TGTGCCAGCAGCTCACAGGGTGGCACCGGGGAGCTGTTTTTT. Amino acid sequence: CASSSQGGTGELFF.